This note documents a single T cell receptor beta chain sequence. Its specificity is not known. Investigators isolated RNA and reverse transcribed it into cDNA to act as the sequencing template. The table came from immunoSEQ multiplex PCR; TCRdb's copy has only in-frame clones and leaves some out. The table lists 200,000 or so clones, 30% to 40% of them singletons, with roughly 0.45% in the top ten. Sample treatment: oral pan-JAK inhibitor, 5-10 mg twice daily. This record belongs to a study of CD8+ T cells in alopecia areata. Study-wide context: Treated patients received severity scores based on the percentage of scalp area affected. Study-level findings and limits: Researchers reported that TCR sharing among patients proved less clear than in mice, possibly HLA-linked. In scalp, tofacitinib significantly decreased clonality and expanded CD8+ clones among the top 100.

V lost 2 bases to trimming and J lost 5 bases, with 6 bases between them. CDR3 length: 12 amino acids. Per the germline V gene, CDR1 is SGHAT and CDR2 is FQNNGV. The V and J genes are TRBV11-2 and TRBJ2-5; D ambiguous. The sequencing here drew on CD4+ T cells sorted from blood, taken at approximately week 30, from a patient treated with tofacitinib. The TCR was taken from a human donor with alopecia areata. The DNA of the CDR3 is TGTGCCAGCAGCTTATCCCCCGAGACCCAGTACTTC. It translates to CASSLSPETQYF.